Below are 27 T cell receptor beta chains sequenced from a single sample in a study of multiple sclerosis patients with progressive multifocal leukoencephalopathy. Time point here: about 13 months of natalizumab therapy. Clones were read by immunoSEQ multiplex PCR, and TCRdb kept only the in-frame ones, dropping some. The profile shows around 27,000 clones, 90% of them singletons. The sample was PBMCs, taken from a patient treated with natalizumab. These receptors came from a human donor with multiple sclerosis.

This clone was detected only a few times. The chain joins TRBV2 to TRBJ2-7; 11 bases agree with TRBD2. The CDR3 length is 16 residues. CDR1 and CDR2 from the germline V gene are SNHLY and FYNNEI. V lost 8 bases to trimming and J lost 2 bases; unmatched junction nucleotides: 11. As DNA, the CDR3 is TGTGCCAGCGGAGGGGCTAGCGGGGGGCTTCCCTACGAGCAGTACTTC. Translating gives CASGGASGGLPYEQYF. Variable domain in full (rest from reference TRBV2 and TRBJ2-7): EPEVTQTPSHQVTQMGQEVILRCVPISNHLYFYWYRQILGQKVEFLVSFYNNEISEKSEIFDDQFSVERPDGSNFTLKIRSTKLEDSAMYFCASGGASGGLPYEQYFGPGTRLTVT.

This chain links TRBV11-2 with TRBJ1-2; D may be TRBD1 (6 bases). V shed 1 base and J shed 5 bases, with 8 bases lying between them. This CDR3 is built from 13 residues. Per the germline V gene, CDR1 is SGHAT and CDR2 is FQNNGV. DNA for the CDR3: TGTGCCAGCAGCTTAGGGGGGCGATATGGCTACACCTTC. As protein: CASSLGGRYGYTF.

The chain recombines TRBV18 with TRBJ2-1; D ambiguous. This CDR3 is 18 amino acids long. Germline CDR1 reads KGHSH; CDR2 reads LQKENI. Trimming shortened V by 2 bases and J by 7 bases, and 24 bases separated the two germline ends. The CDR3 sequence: CASSPSYQVPTIGNEQFF. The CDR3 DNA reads TGTGCCAGCTCACCATCATACCAGGTCCCTACTATCGGGAATGAGCAGTTCTTC.

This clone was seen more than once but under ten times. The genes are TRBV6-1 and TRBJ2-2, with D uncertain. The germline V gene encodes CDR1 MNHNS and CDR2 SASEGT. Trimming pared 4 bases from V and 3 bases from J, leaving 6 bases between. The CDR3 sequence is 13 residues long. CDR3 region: CASSGTYTGELFF. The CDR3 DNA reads TGTGCCAGCAGTGGGACCTACACCGGGGAGCTGTTTTTT.

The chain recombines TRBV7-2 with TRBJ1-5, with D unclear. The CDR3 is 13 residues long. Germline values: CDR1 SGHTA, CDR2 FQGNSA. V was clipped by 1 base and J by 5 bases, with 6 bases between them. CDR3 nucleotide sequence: TGTGCCAGCAGCTTAGGTTCTCATCAGCCCCAGCATTTT. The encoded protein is CASSLGSHQPQHF.

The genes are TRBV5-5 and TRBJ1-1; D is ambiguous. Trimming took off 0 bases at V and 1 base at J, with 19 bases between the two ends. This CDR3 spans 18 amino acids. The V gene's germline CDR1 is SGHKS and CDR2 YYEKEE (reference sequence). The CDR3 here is CASSLGVQIPSGNTEAFF. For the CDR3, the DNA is TGTGCCAGCAGCTTGGGAGTTCAGATCCCGAGCGGGAACACTGAAGCTTTCTTT.

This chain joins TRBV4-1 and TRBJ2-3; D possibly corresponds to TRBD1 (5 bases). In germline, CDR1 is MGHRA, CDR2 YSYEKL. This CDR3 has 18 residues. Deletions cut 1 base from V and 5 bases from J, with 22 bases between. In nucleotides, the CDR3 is TGCGCCAGCAGCCAAGTTGGAGCACCGGGCACAAGGGGAGATACGCAGTATTTT. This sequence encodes CASSQVGAPGTRGDTQYF.

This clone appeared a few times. CDR3 loop: CASSLAGGTWSPLHF. The CDR3 DNA is TGTGCCAGCAGCTTAGCGGGGGGCACTTGGTCACCCCTCCACTTT. The V call is TRBV7-9, the J call TRBJ1-6; D possibly corresponds to TRBD1 (6 bases). The V gene lost 0 bases and the J gene lost 10 bases, with 13 bases spanning the gap. CDR1 and CDR2 (germline): SEHNR, FQNEAQ (reference sequence). The CDR3 is 15 amino acids.

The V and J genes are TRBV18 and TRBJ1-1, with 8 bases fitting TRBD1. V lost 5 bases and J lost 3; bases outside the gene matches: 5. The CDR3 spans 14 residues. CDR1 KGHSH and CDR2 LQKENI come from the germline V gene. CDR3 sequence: CASSYKQGDTEAFF. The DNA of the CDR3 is TGTGCCAGCTCATATAAACAGGGGGACACTGAAGCTTTCTTT.

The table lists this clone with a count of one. The CDR3 DNA is TGTGCCAGCAGCTTGTATACGGACCCCTACGAGCAGTACTTC. It translates to CASSLYTDPYEQYF. The rearrangement links TRBV5-5 to TRBJ2-7; no definite D call. CDR1 and CDR2 from the germline V gene are SGHKS and YYEKEE (reference sequence). This CDR3 contains 14 residues. Between the trimmed V and J ends, which lost 1 base and 2 bases, there was a span of 10 bases. Complete variable domain (other parts from reference TRBV5-5 and TRBJ2-7): DAGVTQSPTHLIKTRGQQVTLRCSPISGHKSVSWYQQVLGQGPQFIFQYYEKEERGRGNFPDRFSARQFPNYSSELNVNALLLGDSALYLCASSLYTDPYEQYFGPGTRLTVT.

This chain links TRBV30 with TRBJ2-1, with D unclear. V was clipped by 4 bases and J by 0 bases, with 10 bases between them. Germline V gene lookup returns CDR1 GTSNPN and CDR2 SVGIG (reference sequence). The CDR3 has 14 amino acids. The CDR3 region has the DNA TGTGCCTGGACTCCTCTTAGCTCCTACAATGAGCAGTTCTTC. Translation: CAWTPLSSYNEQFF.

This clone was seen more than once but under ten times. The CDR3 coding sequence is TGTGCCAGCAGAAGGTTCGGGGGGGCTGGAGATCAGCCCCAGCATTTT. Translated: CASRRFGGAGDQPQHF. This chain connects TRBV27 to TRBJ1-5, with D possibly matching TRBD1 (6 bases). This CDR3 spans 16 amino acids. CDR1 and CDR2 (germline): MNHEY, SMNVEV (reference sequence). Trimming took off 6 bases at V and 5 bases at J, with 20 bases between the two ends.

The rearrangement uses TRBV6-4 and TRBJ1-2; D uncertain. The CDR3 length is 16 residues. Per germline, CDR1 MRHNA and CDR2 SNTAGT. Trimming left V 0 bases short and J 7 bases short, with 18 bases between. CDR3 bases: TGTGCCAGCAGTGACTCAGGCGACCACCAAGTCGCTGGCTACACCTTC. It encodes CASSDSGDHQVAGYTF.

This CDR3 is CASSGTGGPSNYGYTF. The CDR3 DNA sequence: TGTGCCAGCAGCGGGACAGGGGGCCCGTCTAACTATGGCTACACCTTC. The chain joins TRBV2 to TRBJ1-2, with 12 bases fitting TRBD1. In germline, CDR1 is SNHLY, CDR2 FYNNEI. The CDR3 totals 16 residues. Trimming took 6 bases from V and 0 from J; bases not matched to a gene: 5. Full variable domain (rest looked up from reference TRBV2 and TRBJ1-2): EPEVTQTPSHQVTQMGQEVILRCVPISNHLYFYWYRQILGQKVEFLVSFYNNEISEKSEIFDDQFSVERPDGSNFTLKIRSTKLEDSAMYFCASSGTGGPSNYGYTFGSGTRLTVV.

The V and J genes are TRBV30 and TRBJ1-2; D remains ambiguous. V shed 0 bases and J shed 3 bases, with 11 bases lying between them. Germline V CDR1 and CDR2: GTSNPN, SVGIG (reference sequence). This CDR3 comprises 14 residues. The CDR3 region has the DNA TGTGCCTGGAGTGTGCTCCTAGGAGACTATGGCTACACCTTC. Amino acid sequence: CAWSVLLGDYGYTF.

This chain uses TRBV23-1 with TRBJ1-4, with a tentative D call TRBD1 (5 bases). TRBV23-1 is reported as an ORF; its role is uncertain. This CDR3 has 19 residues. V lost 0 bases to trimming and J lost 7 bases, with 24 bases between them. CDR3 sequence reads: CASSQSGPQFGTGGEKLFF. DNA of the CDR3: TGCGCCAGCAGTCAATCTGGGCCCCAGTTCGGGACCGGGGGTGAAAAACTGTTTTTT.

In DNA form, the CDR3 reads TGCGCCAGCAGCAGGAAGACTAGCGGGGCGGGCTACGAGCAGTACTTC. Amino acids: CASSRKTSGAGYEQYF. The chain combines TRBV5-1 with TRBJ2-7; 11 bases match TRBD2. Germline trimming cut 4 bases from V and 3 bases from J; bases unmatched to any gene: 9. CDR3 length: 16 amino acids. Looked up from germline, CDR1 is SGHRS and CDR2 is YFSETQ.

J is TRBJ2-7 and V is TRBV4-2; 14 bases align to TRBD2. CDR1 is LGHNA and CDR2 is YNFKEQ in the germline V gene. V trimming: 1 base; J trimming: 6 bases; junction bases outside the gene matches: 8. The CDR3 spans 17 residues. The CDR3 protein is CASSQGLAGGPLFEQYF. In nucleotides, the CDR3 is TGTGCCAGCAGCCAAGGACTAGCGGGGGGGCCTTTATTCGAGCAGTACTTC.

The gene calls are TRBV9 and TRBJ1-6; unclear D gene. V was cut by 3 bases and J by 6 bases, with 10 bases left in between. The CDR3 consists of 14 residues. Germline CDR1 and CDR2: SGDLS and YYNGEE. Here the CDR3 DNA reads TGTGCCAGCAGCGACAGACATGGTAATTCACCCCTCCACTTT. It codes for CASSDRHGNSPLHF.

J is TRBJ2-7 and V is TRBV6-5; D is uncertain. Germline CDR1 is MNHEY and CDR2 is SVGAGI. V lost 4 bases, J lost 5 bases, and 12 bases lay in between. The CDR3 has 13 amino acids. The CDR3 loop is CASSLKEHHEQYF. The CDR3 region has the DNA TGTGCCAGCAGTTTGAAGGAGCACCACGAGCAGTACTTC.

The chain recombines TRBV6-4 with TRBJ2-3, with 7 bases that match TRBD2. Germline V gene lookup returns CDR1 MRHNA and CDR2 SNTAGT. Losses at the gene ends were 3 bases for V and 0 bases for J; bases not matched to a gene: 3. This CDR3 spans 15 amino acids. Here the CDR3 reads CASSEAGTSTDTQYF. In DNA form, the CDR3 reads TGTGCCAGCAGTGAAGCGGGGACTAGCACAGATACGCAGTATTTT.

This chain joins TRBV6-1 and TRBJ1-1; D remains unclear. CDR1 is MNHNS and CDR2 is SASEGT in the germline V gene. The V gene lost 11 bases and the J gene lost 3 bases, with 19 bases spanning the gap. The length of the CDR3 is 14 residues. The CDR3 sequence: CAVQRTDFYTEAFF. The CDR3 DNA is TGTGCCGTCCAACGGACCGACTTTTACACTGAAGCTTTCTTT.

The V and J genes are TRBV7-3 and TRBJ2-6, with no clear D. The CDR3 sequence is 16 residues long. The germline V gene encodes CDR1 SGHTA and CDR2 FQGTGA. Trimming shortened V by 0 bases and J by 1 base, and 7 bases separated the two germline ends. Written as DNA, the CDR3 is TGTGCCAGCAGCTTAACGGCTAGGTCTGGGGCCAACGTCCTGACTTTC. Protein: CASSLTARSGANVLTF.

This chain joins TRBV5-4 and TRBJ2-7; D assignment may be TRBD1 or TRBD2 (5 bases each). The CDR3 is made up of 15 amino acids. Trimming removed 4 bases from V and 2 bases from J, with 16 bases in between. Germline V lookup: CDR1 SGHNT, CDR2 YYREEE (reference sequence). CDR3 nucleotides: TGTGCCAGCAGCGCCTTGACCGGGACGGCCTACGAGCAGTACTTC. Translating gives CASSALTGTAYEQYF.

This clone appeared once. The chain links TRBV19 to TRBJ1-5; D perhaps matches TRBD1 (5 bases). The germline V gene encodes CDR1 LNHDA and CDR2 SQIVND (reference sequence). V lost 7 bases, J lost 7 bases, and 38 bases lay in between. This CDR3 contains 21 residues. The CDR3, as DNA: TGTGCCAGTAACGGTATGAGGGGTGCGGTATTTCCTGCATCAATTTGGCAGCCCCAGCATTTT. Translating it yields CASNGMRGAVFPASIWQPQHF.

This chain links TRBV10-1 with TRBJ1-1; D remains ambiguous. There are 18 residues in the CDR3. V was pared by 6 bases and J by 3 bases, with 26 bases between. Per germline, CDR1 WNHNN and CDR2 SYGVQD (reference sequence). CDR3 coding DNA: TGCGCCAGCAGACCTGATAGGGCAGGAGGCTTTAGGGACACTGAAGCTTTCTTT. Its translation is CASRPDRAGGFRDTEAFF.

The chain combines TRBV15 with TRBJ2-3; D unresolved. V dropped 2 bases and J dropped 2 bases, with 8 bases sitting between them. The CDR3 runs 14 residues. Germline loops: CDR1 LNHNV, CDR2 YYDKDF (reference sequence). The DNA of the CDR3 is TGTGCCACCAGCAGACAGGTAACCACAGATACGCAGTATTTT. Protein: CATSRQVTTDTQYF.